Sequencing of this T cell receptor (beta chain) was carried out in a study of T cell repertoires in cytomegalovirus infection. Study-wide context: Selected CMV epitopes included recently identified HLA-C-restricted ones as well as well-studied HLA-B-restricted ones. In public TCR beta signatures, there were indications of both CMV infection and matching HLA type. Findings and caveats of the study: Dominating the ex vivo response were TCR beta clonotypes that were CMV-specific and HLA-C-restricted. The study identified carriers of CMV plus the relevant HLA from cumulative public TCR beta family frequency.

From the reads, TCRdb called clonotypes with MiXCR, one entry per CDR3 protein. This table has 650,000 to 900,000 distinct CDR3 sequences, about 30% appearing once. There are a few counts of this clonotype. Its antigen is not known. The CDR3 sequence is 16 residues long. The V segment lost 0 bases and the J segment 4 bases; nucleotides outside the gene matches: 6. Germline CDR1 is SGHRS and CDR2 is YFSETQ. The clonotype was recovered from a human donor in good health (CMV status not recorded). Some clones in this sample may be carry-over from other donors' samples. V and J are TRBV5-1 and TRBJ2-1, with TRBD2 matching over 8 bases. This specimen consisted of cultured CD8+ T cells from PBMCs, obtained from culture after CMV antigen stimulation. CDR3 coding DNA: TGCGCCAGCAGCTTGGAGCGGGGGTCCTTATACAATGAGCAGTTCTTC. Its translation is CASSLERGSLYNEQFF.